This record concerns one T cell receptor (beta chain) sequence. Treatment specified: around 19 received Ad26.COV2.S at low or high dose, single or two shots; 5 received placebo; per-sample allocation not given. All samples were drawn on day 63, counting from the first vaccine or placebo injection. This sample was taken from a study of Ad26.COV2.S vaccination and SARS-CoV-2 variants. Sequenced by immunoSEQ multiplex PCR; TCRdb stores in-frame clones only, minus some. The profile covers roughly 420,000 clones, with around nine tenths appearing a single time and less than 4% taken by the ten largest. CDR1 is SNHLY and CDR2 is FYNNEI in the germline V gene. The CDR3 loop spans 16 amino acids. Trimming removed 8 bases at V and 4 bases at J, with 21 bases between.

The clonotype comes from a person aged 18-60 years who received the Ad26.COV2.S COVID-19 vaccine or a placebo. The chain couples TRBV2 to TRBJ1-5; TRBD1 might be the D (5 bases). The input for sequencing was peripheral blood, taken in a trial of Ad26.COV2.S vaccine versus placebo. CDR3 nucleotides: TGTGCCAGCGCCGGGCGGGGGTCTCCAAGGAATCAGCCCCAGCATTTT. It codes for CASAGRGSPRNQPQHF.